The present entry profiles one T cell receptor beta chain with its context. Its antigen is undetermined. Germline CDR1 SGHRS, CDR2 YFSETQ. Trimming left V 1 base short and J 7 bases short, with 17 bases between. The CDR3 is 15 amino acids. Negative isolation was applied to CD8+ and CD4+ T cells, and FACS enrichment was applied to TEMRA cells. The data originate from a study of CD8 T cells in Susac syndrome. Points from the study as a whole: The number of individuals included in the study's TCR sequencing and HLA analysis was acknowledged as relatively small.

The authors reverse transcribed 0.5 to 1 ug RNA with random hexamers. immunoSEQ multiplex PCR amplified TCR beta CDR3 across 54 Vbeta, 13 Jbeta. TCRdb analysed the immunoSEQ multiplex PCR reads with MiXCR anew, one entry per CDR3 protein. The sample includes under 150,000 distinct CDR3 sequences, 80% seen only once; the top ten take around 0.51%. This chain connects TRBV5-1 to TRBJ1-1, with D uncertain. This clonotype was sampled from a human donor with multiple sclerosis. Material: CD8+ T cells from PBMCs. CDR3 nucleotides: TGCGCCAGCAGCTTGAGGGTGGGTCGTGGAGATGAAGCTTTCTTT. Its protein product is CASSLRVGRGDEAFF. Full variable domain (outside the CDR3, taken from reference TRBV5-1 and TRBJ1-1): KAGVTQTPRYLIKTRGQQVTLSCSPISGHRSVSWYQQTPGQGLQFLFEYFSETQRNKGNFPGRFSGRQFSNSRSEMNVSTLELGDSALYLCASSLRVGRGDEAFFGQGTRLTVV.